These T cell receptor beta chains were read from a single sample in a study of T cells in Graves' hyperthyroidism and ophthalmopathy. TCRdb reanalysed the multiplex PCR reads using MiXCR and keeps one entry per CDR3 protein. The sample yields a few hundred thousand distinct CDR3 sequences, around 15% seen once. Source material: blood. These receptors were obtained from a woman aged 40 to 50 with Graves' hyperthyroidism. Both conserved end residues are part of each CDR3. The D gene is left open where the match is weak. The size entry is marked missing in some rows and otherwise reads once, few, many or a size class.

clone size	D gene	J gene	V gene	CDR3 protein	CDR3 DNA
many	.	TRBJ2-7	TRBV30	CAWTLTGSYEQYF	TGTGCCTGGACCCTGACAGGCTCCTACGAGCAGTACTTC
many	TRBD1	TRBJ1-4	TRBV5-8	CASSLPYRQGPTSNEKLFF	TGTGCCAGCAGCCTACCGTACCGACAGGGTCCCACGTCGAATGAAAAACTGTTTTTT
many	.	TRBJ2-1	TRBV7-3	CASSPNRGASYEQFF	TGTGCCAGCAGCCCTAATAGAGGGGCTTCGTATGAGCAGTTCTTC
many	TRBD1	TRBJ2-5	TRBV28	CASSPRGRRQETQYF	TGTGCCAGCAGTCCAAGGGGGCGGAGGCAAGAGACCCAGTACTTC
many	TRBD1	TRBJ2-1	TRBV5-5	CASRSSGQGYNEQFF	TGTGCCAGCAGATCCTCGGGACAGGGCTACAATGAGCAGTTCTTC
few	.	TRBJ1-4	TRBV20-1	CSALKGAATNEKLFF	TGCAGTGCCCTAAAGGGAGCGGCAACTAATGAAAAACTGTTTTTT
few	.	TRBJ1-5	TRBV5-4	CASSPDRSQPQHF	TGTGCCAGCAGCCCCGACAGGAGTCAGCCCCAGCATTTT
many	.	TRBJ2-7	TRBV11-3	CASSLDQSGFEQYF	TGTGCCAGCAGCTTAGATCAGTCAGGATTCGAGCAGTACTTC
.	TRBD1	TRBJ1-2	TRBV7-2	CASSLSGTDSLYGYTF	TGTGCCAGCAGCCTATCCGGGACAGACAGCCTCTATGGCTACACCTTC
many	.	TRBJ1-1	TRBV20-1	CSATIGGVKTEAFF	TGCAGTGCAACCATCGGGGGGGTGAAAACTGAAGCTTTCTTT
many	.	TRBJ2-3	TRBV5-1	CASSLGQTTFTDTQYF	TGCGCCAGCAGCCTCGGACAGACCACATTCACAGATACGCAGTATTTT
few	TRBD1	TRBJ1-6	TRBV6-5	CAGSYYGQGGYNSPLHF	TGTGCCGGCAGTTACTATGGACAGGGGGGATATAATTCACCCCTCCACTTT
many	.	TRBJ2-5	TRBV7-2	CASSPRVGRETQYF	TGTGCCAGCAGCCCCAGGGTGGGGAGGGAGACCCAGTACTTC
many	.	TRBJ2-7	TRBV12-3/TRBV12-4	CASSPQRQEQYF	TGTGCCAGCAGTCCTCAAAGACAGGAGCAGTACTTC
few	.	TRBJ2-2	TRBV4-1	CASSQVGQKGPGELFF	TGCGCCAGCAGCCAAGTAGGACAGAAGGGACCCGGGGAGCTGTTTTTT
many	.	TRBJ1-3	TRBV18	CASSQGGASGNTIYF	TGTGCCAGCTCGCAAGGAGGGGCTTCTGGAAACACCATATATTTT
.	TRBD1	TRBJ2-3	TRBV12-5	CASELTGAFRGTQYF	TGTGCTAGTGAACTAACAGGGGCCTTCAGGGGAACGCAGTATTTT
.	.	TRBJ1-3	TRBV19	CASREDFGTVVPGNTIYF	TGTGCCAGTAGAGAAGATTTTGGGACTGTTGTTCCTGGAAACACCATATATTTT